Judged by abundance, the clone carrying this T cell receptor (beta chain) is medium-sized (0.01 to 0.1%). The antigen remains unidentified. Time point: sample taken at primary tumor resection. Material for sequencing was whole RNA from tumor, nontumor lung or frozen PBMC, left unsorted. This entry is derived from a study of spatial heterogeneity in lung cancer. Study-level findings and limits: Tumors with more nonsynonymous mutations had more expanded intratumoral alpha and beta TCRs.

This CDR3 is 13 amino acids long. The germline V gene encodes CDR1 DFQATT and CDR2 SNEGSKA (reference sequence). V lost 7 bases and J lost 4; bases outside the gene matches: 7. TCRdb re-derived calls from the 5' RACE reads in MiXCR, one entry per CDR3 protein. The data contain thousands of distinct CDR3 sequences, 10% of them singletons. The clonotype was recovered from a female donor with early-stage non-small cell lung cancer. J is TRBJ2-1 and V is TRBV20-1; the match to TRBD1 covers 7 bases. Sequences were derived from lung tumor tissue, sampled at surgery. The CDR3 reads CSGEDRVYNEQFF. The CDR3 DNA follows: TGCAGTGGGGAAGACAGGGTATACAATGAGCAGTTCTTC.